Below, 10 T cell receptor beta chains from the same sample are listed, as sequenced in a study of siplizumab effects on memory and regulatory T cells. Produced via immunoSEQ multiplex PCR; TCRdb's table is partial and in-frame only. The data contain 5,000 to 6,000 clones, approximately 46% of them singletons. The cells of the mixed lymphocyte reaction underwent an approximately 6-day coculture at 37°C. These TCRs' antigens remain unknown. Sequencing input: CFSE-low (dividing) CD8+ T cells sorted from an allogeneic mixed lymphocyte reaction. These receptors all come from a human donor in good health; the cells came from an allogeneic mixed lymphocyte reaction. Some clones in this sample may be carry-over from other donors' samples.

This clone was seen many times. J is TRBJ1-2 and V is TRBV19; 8 bases align to TRBD1. V gave up 3 bases and J gave up 4 bases; unmatched junction bases: 7. The CDR3 has 15 amino acids. CDR1 and CDR2 (germline): LNHDA, SQIVND (reference sequence). CDR3: CASSIGQGWSYGYTF. The DNA for the CDR3 is TGTGCCAGTAGTATCGGACAGGGATGGAGCTATGGCTACACCTTC.

The V call is TRBV5-1, the J call TRBJ2-1; 10 positions match TRBD2. Germline assignment: CDR1 SGHRS and CDR2 YFSETQ. V shed 1 base and J 6 bases; nucleotides not matched to a gene: 7. The CDR3 contains 16 residues. The chain's CDR3 is CASSLTLAGVGNEQFF. The CDR3, as DNA: TGCGCCAGCAGCTTGACCCTAGCGGGAGTTGGCAATGAGCAGTTCTTC.

This clone was detected a few times. The chain uses TRBV7-9 and TRBJ2-7, with unresolved D. Germline CDR1 reads SEHNR; CDR2 reads FQNEAQ (reference sequence). Trimming left V 0 bases short and J 5 bases short, with 5 bases between. The CDR3 extends over 12 amino acids. The DNA of the CDR3 is TGTGCCAGCAGCTTAGCGGTCAACGAGCAGTACTTC. Protein product: CASSLAVNEQYF.

Of note for this clone: The identical CDR3 is also encoded by other nucleotide sequences in the sample. V usage is TRBV4-1 and J usage is TRBJ2-7, with 10 bases aligning to TRBD1. This CDR3 spans 15 amino acids. The germline gives CDR1 MGHRA, CDR2 YSYEKL. J lost 5 bases, V lost 1 base, and 5 bases had no gene match. CDR3 sequence (DNA): TGCGCCAGCAGCCAAGGGGACAGGGGACACGACGAGCAGTACTTC. It yields the protein CASSQGDRGHDEQYF.

The rearrangement links TRBV28 to TRBJ1-3, with a weak D call TRBD1 (5 bases). CDR3 length: 15 amino acids. Germline V gene lookup returns CDR1 MDHEN and CDR2 SYDVKM. Trimming took off 8 bases at V and 7 bases at J, with 21 bases between the two ends. The CDR3 loop is CASRLGGSVRNTIYF. In DNA form, the CDR3 reads TGTGCCAGCCGGCTCGGGGGTTCAGTGCGCAACACCATATATTTT.

Details on this clone: A much larger clone sits a single nucleotide away, making a read error possible. V gene TRBV19 combines with J gene TRBJ1-2, with 8 bases aligning to TRBD1. The V gene end was trimmed by 3 bases and the J gene end by 7 bases; junction bases not matched to a gene: 10. This CDR3 comprises 15 residues. In germline, CDR1 is LNHDA, CDR2 SQIVND (reference sequence). The CDR3 is CASSIGQGWSCGYTF. The CDR3 nucleotides are TGTGCCAGTAGTATCGGACAGGGATGGAGCTGTGGCTACACCTTC.

This clone was counted between two and nine times. The genes are TRBV4-1 and TRBJ2-7; D might be TRBD2 (5 bases). This CDR3 has 14 amino acids. The V end lost 3 bases, the J end lost 2 bases, and 11 bases lay between the germline ends. From germline, CDR1 is MGHRA and CDR2 YSYEKL. The CDR3 spells CASSHKAEAYEQYF. As DNA, the CDR3 is TGCGCCAGCAGCCACAAAGCGGAGGCCTACGAGCAGTACTTC.

This clone turned up a few times. CDR3 bases: TGTGCCAGCAGACGAGAATCAACTAATGAAAAACTGTTTTTT. Its translation is CASRRESTNEKLFF. The chain joins TRBV7-9 to TRBJ1-4; D gene unclear. The CDR3 runs to 14 residues. Looked up from germline, CDR1 is SEHNR and CDR2 is FQNEAQ (reference sequence). Trimming stripped 6 bases from V and 0 bases from J, with 8 bases between.

The chain joins TRBV6-5 to TRBJ2-7, with D unresolved. The ends were cut back, 6 bases at V and 2 bases at J, with 11 bases in the middle. The germline V gene has CDR1 MNHEY and CDR2 SVGAGI. The length of the CDR3 is 13 residues. The CDR3 nucleotides are TGTGCCAGCAGGCCAAGTAGCACCTACGAGCAGTACTTC. Its translation is CASRPSSTYEQYF.

This clone was found a few times. The V gene is TRBV27, the J gene TRBJ1-5; a weak D match, TRBD1 (5 bases). CDR3 size: 18 residues. Trimming took 6 bases from V and 1 from J, leaving 22 bases between them. CDR1 is MNHEY, CDR2 SMNVEV, per germline (reference sequence). The chain's CDR3 is CASRHSILGPLSNQPQHF. In DNA, the CDR3 is TGTGCCAGCAGGCACTCGATTTTGGGACCCCTAAGCAATCAGCCCCAGCATTTT.